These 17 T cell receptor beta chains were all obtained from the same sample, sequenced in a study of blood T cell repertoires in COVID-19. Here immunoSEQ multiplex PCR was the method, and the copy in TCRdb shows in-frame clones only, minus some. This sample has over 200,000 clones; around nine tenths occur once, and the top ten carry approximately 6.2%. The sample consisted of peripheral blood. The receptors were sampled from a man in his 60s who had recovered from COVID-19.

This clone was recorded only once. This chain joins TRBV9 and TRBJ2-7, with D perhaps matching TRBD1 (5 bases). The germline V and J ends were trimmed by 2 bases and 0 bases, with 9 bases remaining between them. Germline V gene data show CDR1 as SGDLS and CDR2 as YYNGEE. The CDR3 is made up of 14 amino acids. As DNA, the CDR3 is TGTGCCAGCAGCGTTGACAGCTACTCCTACGAGCAGTACTTC. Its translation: CASSVDSYSYEQYF.

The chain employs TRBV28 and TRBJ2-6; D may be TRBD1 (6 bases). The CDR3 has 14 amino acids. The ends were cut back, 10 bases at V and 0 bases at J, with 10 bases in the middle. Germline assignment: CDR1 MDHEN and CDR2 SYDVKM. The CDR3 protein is CATGTISGANVLTF. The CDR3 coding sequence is TGTGCCACCGGGACAATCTCTGGGGCCAACGTCCTGACTTTC.

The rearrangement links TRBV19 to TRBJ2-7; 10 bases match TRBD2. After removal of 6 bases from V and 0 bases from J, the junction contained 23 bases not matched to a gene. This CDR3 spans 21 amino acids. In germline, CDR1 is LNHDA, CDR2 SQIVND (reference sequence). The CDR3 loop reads CASSHVSGVWVAGGPSYEQYF. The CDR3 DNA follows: TGTGCCAGTAGCCATGTATCAGGGGTCTGGGTAGCGGGGGGCCCCTCCTACGAGCAGTACTTC.

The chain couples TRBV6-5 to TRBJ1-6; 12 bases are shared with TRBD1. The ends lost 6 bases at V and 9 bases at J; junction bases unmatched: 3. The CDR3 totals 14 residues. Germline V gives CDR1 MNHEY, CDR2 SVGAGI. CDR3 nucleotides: TGTGCCAGCAGATGGGACAGGGGGCTTTCACCCCTCCACTTT. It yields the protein CASRWDRGLSPLHF.

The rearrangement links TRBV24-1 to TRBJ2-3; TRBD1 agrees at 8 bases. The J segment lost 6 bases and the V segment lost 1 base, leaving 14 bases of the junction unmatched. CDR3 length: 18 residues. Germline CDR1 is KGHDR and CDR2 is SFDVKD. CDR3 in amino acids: CATSDFMGAGGMWDTQYF. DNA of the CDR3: TGTGCCACCAGTGATTTTATGGGGGCAGGGGGCATGTGGGATACGCAGTATTTT.

CDR3 residues: CAARSSPGQVSTDTQYF. In nucleotides, the CDR3 is TGTGCCGCGCGCTCCTCTCCGGGACAGGTGTCCACAGATACGCAGTATTTT. The V call is TRBV10-3, the J call TRBJ2-3; 8 positions match TRBD1. V gave up 11 bases and J gave up 2 bases; unmatched junction bases: 18. Germline CDR1 is ENHRY and CDR2 is SYGVKD. CDR3 length equals 17 residues.

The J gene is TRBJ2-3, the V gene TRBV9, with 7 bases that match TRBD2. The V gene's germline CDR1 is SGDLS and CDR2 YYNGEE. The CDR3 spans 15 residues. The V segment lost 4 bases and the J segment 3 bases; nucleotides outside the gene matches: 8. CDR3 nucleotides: TGTGCCAGCAGCAATTACCGGGGGGATACAGATACGCAGTATTTT. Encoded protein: CASSNYRGDTDTQYF.

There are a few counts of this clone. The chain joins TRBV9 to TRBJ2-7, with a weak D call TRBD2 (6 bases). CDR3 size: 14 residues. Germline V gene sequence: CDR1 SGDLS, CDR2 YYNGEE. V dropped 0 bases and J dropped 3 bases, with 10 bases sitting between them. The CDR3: CASSVAVGSYEQYF. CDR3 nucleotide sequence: TGTGCCAGCAGCGTAGCGGTCGGGAGCTACGAGCAGTACTTC.

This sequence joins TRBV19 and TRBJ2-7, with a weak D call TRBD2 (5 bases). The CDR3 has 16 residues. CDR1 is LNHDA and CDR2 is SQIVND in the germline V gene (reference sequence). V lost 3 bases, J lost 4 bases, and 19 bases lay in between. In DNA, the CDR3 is TGTGCCAGTAGTATCGGAAGAGGAGGAGACGGGTACGAGCAGTACTTC. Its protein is CASSIGRGGDGYEQYF.

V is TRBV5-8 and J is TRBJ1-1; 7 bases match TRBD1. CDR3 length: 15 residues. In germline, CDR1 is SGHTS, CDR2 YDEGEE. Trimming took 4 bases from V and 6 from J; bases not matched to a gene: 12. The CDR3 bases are TGTGCCAGCAGCCCCTTAGGGGCCCAGGGGGCTGAAGCTTTCTTT. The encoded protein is CASSPLGAQGAEAFF. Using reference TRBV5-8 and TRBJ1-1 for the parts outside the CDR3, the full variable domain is EAGVTQSPTHLIKTRGQQATLRCSPISGHTSVYWYQQALGLGLQFLLWYDEGEERNRGNFPPRFSGRQFPNYSSELNVNALELEDSALYLCASSPLGAQGAEAFFGQGTRLTVV.

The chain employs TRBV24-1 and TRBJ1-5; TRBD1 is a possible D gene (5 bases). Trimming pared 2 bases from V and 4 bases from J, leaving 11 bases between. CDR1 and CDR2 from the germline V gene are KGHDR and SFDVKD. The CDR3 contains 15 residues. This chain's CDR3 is CATSDSDSRNQPQHF. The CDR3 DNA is TGTGCCACCAGTGATTCCGACAGTAGGAATCAGCCCCAGCATTTT.

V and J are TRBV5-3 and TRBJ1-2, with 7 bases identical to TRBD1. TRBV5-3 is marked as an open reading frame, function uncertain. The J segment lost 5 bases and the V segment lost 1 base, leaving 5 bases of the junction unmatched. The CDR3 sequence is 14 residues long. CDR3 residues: CARSLIQGRYGYTF. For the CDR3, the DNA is TGTGCCAGAAGCTTGATACAGGGGCGGTATGGCTACACCTTC.

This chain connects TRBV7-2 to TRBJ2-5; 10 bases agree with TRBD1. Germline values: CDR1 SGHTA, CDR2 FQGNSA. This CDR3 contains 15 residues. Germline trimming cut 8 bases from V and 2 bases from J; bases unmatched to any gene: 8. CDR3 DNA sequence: TGTGCCAGCCGTAGGACAGGGGGTCCACAAGAGACCCAGTACTTC. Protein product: CASRRTGGPQETQYF.

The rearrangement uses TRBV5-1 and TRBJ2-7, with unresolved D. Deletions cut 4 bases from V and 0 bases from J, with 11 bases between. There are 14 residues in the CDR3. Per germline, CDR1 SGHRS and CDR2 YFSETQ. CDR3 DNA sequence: TGCGCCAGCAGCCCTCTAGGAGCCTCCTACGAGCAGTACTTC. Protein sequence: CASSPLGASYEQYF. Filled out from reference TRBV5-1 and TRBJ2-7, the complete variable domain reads KAGVTQTPRYLIKTRGQQVTLSCSPISGHRSVSWYQQTPGQGLQFLFEYFSETQRNKGNFPGRFSGRQFSNSRSEMNVSTLELGDSALYLCASSPLGASYEQYFGPGTRLTVT.

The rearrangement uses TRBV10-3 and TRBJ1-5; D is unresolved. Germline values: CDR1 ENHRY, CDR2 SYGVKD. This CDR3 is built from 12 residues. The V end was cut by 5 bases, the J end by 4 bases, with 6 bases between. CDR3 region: CAISPVNQPQHF. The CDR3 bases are TGTGCCATCAGTCCTGTTAATCAGCCCCAGCATTTT.

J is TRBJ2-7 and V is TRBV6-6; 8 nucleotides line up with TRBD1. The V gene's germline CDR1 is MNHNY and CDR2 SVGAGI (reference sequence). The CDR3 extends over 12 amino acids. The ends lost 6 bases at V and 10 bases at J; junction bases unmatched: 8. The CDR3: CASSNGQGGQYF. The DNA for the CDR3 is TGTGCCAGCAGCAACGGACAGGGCGGCCAGTACTTC.

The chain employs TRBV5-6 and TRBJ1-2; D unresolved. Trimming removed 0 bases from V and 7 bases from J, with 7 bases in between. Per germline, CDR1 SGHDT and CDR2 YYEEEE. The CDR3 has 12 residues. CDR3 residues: CASSLGFGGYTF. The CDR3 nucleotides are TGTGCCAGCAGCTTGGGATTCGGTGGCTACACCTTC.